This entry concerns a single T cell receptor beta chain. This clonotype came up a few times. The antigen it recognizes is unknown. The sample holds no much larger clone one base away, and base qualities are not on file. TCR beta repertoires were profiled from peripheral blood of under 15 young patients with multiple sclerosis to demonstrate the VDJtools post-analysis software. The patients with multiple sclerosis were children and adolescents between about 6 and 16 years of age. This sample is drawn from a study of post-analysis software for immune sequencing data (dated by TCRdb to between 2014 and 2017). About the investigation overall: Disease courses on record covered relapsing-remitting, secondary progressive and progressive-relapsing multiple sclerosis, though some patients had no subtype annotation. A subset of samples was prepared in parallel using single-end sample barcoding, then pooled and co-amplified after Illumina adapter ligation. The patient repertoires were compared against more than 10 previously published healthy control repertoires obtained from donors aged about 6 to 26 years.

The receptor library was made with PCR. The run used an Illumina HiSeq 2500. To reduce PCR and sequencing biases, unique molecular identifiers were incorporated into the TCR beta cDNA libraries. Roughly 0.5 million cDNA molecules were obtained per 1 to 10 million input T cells, so each molecule approximated one T cell. Patient libraries were prepared and sequenced with the same protocol used for the earlier healthy control dataset. Samples belonging to the same batch were prepared together, multiplexed and sequenced on a shared HiSeq lane. The authors processed their data as follows. Raw barcoded reads were processed with MIGEC, and single-read molecular identifier groups were discarded before consensus assembly and CDR3 extraction. Clonotype tables were post-analysed with VDJtools, and diversity was normalized by down-sampling all datasets to the smallest sample size. In repertoire overlap clustering, CDR3 amino acid sequences, but not nucleotide sequences, were matched to correct batch-related cross-sample contamination. Clones were called with MiXCR by TCRdb after fastp trimmed the public reads at Q25, and only in-frame beta chains were retained. CDR3 protein sequences are deduplicated, and each keeps its most common genes and DNA. TCRdb, not the authors, supplied the V and J calls. The sample records 350,000 to 450,000 distinct CDR3 sequences, approximately 38% of which are singletons. The ten largest account for under 9% of the sample.

Overall study outcomes, separate from this receptor: Multiple sclerosis patients had significantly lower normalized Chao1 diversity than controls, a result that suggests substantial peripheral T-cell clonal expansion. The control group was slightly older than the multiple sclerosis patient group. Strong co-clustering of samples prepared in the same batch was shown by direct clustering with F measure, prompting a batch-effect correction.

The TCR was taken from a girl aged 2 to 10 with multiple sclerosis. Sample: blood.

The CDR3 amino acid sequence is: CASSNSVRGGYTF. The nucleotides read TGTGCCAGCAGTAACTCAGTCAGGGGTGGCTACACCTTC. Recombination connected TRBV28 to TRBJ1-2; TRBD1 is possibly the D segment (6 matching bases). From the cysteine through the phenylalanine, the CDR3 covers 13 amino acids. Only the CDR3 part of the read is kept: 39 bases, read in frame from the first base. Looking up the germline V gene yields CDR1 MDHEN and CDR2 SYDVKM. V is cut by 5 bases and J by 7 bases, and the space between the germline ends is 14 bases.